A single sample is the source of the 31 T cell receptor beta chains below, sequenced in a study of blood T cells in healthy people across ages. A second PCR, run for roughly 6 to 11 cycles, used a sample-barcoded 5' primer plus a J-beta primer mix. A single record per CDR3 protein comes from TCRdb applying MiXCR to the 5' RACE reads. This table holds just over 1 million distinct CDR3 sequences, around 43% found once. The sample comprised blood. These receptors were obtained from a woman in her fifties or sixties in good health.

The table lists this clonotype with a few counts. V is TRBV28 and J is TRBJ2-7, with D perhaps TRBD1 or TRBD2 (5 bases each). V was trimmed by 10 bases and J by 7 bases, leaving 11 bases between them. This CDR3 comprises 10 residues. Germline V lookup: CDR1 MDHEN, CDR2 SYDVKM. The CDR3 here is CATGPGEQYF. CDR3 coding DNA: TGTGCCACGGGACCGGGGGAGCAGTACTTC.

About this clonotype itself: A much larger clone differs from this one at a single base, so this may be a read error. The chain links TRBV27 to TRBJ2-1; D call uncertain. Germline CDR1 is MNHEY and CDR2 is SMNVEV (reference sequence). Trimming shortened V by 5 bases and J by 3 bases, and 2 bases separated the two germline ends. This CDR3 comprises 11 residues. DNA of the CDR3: TGTGCCAGCAGTCACTACAATGAGCAGTTCTTC. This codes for CASSHYNEQFF.

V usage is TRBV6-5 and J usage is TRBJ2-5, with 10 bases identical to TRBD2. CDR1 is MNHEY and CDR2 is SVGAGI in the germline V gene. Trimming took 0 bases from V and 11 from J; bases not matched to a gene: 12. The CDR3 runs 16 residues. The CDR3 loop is CASSYSSSGSGREQYF. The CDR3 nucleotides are TGTGCCAGCAGTTACTCGTCTAGCGGGAGCGGTCGGGAGCAGTACTTC.

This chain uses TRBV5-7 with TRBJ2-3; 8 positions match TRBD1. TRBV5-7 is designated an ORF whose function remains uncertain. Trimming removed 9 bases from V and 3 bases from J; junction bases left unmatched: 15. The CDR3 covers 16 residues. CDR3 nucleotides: TGTGCCACCACCCAGGCCCCCAGGGGGCGTACAGATACGCAGTATTTT. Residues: CATTQAPRGRTDTQYF.

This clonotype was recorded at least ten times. DNA for the CDR3: TGCAGTGCTATGGGGATTAGCTCCTACAATGAGCAGTTCTTC. The encoded protein is CSAMGISSYNEQFF. The chain couples TRBV20-1 to TRBJ2-1; D call uncertain. This CDR3 comprises 14 residues. Germline-derived CDR1 and CDR2 are DFQATT and SNEGSKA (reference sequence). V was trimmed by 4 bases and J by 0 bases, leaving 10 bases between them.

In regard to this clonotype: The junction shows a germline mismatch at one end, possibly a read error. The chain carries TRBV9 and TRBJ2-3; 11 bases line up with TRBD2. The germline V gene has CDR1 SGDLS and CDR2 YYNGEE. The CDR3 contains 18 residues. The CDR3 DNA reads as TGTGCCAGCAGCGGGATAGCGGGAGGGCCCTCTGGCACAGATGCGCAGTATTTT. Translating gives CASSGIAGGPSGTDAQYF. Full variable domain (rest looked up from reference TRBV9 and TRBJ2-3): DSGVTQTPKHLITATGQRVTLRCSPRSGDLSVYWYQQSLDQGLQFLIQYYNGEERAKGNILERFSAQQFPDLHSELNLSSLELGDSALYFCASSGIAGGPSGTDAQYFGPGTRLTVL.

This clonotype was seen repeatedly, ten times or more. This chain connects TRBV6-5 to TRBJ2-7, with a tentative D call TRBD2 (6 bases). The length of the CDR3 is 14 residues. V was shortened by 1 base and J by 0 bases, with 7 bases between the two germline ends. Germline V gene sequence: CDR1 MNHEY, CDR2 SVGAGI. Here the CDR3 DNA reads TGTGCCAGCAGTTACTTCGGGAGCTCCTACGAGCAGTACTTC. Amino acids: CASSYFGSSYEQYF.

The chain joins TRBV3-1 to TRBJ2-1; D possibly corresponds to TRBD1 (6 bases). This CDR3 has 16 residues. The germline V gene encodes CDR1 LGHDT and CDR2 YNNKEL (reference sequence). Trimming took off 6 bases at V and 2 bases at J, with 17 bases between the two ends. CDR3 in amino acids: CASRQGPLLTYNEQFF. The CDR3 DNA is TGTGCCAGCAGACAGGGACCCCTACTAACCTACAATGAGCAGTTCTTC.

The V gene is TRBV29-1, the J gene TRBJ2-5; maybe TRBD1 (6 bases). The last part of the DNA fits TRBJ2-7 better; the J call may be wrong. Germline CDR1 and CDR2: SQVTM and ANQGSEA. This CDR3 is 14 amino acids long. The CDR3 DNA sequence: TGCAGCGTTGAAGGAAGGACAGCTTCCTACGAGCAGTACTTC. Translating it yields CSVEGRTASYEQYF.

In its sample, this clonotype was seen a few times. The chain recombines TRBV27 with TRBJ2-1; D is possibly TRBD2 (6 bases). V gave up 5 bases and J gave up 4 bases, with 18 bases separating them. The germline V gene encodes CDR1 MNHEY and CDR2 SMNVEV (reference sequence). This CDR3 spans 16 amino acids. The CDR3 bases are TGTGCCAGCAGTACCCCGTCGGGGGTGGGGTACAATGAGCAGTTCTTC. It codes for CASSTPSGVGYNEQFF.

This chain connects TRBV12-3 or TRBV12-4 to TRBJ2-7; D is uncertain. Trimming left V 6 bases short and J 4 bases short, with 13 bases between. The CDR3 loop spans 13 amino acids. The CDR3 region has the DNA TGTGCCAGCAGAGTTACTGGGGATTACGAGCAGTACTTC. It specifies CASRVTGDYEQYF.

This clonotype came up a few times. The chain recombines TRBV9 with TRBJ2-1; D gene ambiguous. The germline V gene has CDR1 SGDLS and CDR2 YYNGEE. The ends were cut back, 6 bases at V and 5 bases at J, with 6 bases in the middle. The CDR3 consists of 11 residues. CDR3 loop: CASTADNEQFF. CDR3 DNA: TGTGCCAGCACCGCGGACAATGAGCAGTTCTTC.

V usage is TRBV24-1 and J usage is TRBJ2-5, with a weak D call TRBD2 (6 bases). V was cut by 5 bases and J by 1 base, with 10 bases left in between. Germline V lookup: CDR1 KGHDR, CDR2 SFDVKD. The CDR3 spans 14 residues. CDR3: CATSAAGSQETQYF. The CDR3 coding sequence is TGTGCCACCAGTGCGGCGGGGAGCCAAGAGACCCAGTACTTC.

CDR3: CASSFDTFYEQYF. The CDR3 DNA sequence: TGTGCCAGCAGCTTCGACACTTTCTACGAGCAGTACTTC. The chain has TRBV7-8 and TRBJ2-7; no firm D call. Trimming took 3 bases from V and 3 from J, leaving 9 bases between them. The germline V gene encodes CDR1 SGHVS and CDR2 FQNEAQ. The CDR3 is 13 residues long.

The CDR3 loop is CASSQTNANTGELFF. The CDR3, as DNA: TGTGCCAGCAGCCAGACAAACGCGAACACCGGGGAGCTGTTTTTT. V is TRBV7-7 and J is TRBJ2-2, with no clear D. The CDR3 totals 15 residues. V was cut by 5 bases and J by 0 bases, with 10 bases left in between. Germline loops: CDR1 SSHAT, CDR2 FNYEAQ (reference sequence).

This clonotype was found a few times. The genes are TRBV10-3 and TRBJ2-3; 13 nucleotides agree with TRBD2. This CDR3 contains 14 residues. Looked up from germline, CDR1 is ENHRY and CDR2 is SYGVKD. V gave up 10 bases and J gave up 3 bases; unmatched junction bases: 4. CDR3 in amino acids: CATGLAGTTDTQYF. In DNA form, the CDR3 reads TGTGCCACGGGACTAGCGGGAACAACAGATACGCAGTATTTT.

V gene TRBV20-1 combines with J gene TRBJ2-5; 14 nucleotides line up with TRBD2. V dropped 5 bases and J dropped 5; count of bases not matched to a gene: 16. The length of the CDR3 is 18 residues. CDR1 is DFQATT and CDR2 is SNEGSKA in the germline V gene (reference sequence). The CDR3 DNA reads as TGCAGTGCTGACCTTGGACTAGCGGGAGGACATAAGAGGGAGACCCAGTACTTC. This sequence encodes CSADLGLAGGHKRETQYF.

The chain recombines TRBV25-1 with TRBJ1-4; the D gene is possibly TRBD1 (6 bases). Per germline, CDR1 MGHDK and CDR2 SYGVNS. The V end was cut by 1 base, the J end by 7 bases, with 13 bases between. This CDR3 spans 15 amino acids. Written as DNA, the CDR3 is TGTGCCAGCAGTGAATCTCAGGGGCTGGGTGAAAAACTGTTTTTT. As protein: CASSESQGLGEKLFF.

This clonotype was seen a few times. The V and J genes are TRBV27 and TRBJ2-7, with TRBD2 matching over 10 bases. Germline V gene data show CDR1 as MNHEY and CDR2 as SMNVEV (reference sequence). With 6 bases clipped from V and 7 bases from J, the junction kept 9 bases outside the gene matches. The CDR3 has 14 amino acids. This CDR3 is CASRPLAGVREQYF. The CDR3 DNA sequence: TGTGCCAGCAGACCTCTAGCGGGAGTCAGGGAGCAGTACTTC.

In nucleotides, the CDR3 is TGTGCCAGCAGCCTGGGACAGGCCCCCTACAATGAGCAGTTCTTC. Residues: CASSLGQAPYNEQFF. This sequence joins TRBV7-9 and TRBJ2-1, with 8 positions matching TRBD1. The CDR3 has 15 residues. Looked up from germline, CDR1 is SEHNR and CDR2 is FQNEAQ (reference sequence). V lost 5 bases, J lost 2 bases, and 5 bases stayed unmatched.

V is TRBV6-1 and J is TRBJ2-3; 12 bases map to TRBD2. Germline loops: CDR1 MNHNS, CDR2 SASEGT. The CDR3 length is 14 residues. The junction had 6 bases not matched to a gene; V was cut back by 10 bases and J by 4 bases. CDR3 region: CATTSGSIADTQYF. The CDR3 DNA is TGTGCCACGACTAGCGGGAGTATCGCAGATACGCAGTATTTT.

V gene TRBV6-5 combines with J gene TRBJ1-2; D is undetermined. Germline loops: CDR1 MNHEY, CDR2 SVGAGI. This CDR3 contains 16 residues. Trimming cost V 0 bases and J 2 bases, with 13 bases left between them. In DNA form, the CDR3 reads TGTGCCAGCAGTTACTCGCGCGACCGATCCAACTATGGCTACACCTTC. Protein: CASSYSRDRSNYGYTF.

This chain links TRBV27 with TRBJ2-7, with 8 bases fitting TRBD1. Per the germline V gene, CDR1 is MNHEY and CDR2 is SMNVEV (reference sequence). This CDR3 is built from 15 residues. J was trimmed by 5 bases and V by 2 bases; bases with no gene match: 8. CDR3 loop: CASSLETGERNEQYF. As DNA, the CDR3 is TGTGCCAGCAGTTTAGAGACAGGGGAAAGGAACGAGCAGTACTTC.

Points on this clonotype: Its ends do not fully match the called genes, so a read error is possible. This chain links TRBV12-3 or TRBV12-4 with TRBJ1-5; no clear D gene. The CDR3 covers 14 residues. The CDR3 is CASTSRTYDQRQHF. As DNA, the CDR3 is TGTGCCAGCACCTCTAGGACGTACGATCAGCGCCAGCATTTT.

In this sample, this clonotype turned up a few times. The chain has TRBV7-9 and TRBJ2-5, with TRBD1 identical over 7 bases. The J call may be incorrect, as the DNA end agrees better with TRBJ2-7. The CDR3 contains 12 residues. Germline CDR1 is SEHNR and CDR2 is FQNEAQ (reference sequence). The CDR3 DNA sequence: TGTGCCAGCAGCTGGGGACAGACCGAGCAGTACTTC. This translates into CASSWGQTEQYF.

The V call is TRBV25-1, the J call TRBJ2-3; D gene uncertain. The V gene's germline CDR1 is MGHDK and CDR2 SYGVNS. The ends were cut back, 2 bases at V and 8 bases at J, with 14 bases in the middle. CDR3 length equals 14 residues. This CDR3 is CASSEAASRATQYF. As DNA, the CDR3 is TGTGCCAGCAGTGAAGCAGCCAGCCGGGCTACGCAGTATTTT.

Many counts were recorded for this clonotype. The CDR3 coding sequence is TGTGCCAGCAGTGACTTTAGCGGGAGGGCCGGGAATGAGCAGTTCTTC. Its translation is CASSDFSGRAGNEQFF. The rearrangement uses TRBV6-1 and TRBJ2-1; 11 bases are a match to TRBD2. Germline CDR1 reads MNHNS; CDR2 reads SASEGT. The V and J ends lost 3 bases and 7 bases, in that order; junction bases with no gene match: 8. The CDR3 runs 16 residues.

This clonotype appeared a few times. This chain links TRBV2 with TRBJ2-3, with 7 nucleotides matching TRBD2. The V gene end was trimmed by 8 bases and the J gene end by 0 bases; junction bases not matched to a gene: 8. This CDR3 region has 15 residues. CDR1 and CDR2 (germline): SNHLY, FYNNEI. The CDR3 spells CASGAGRGSTDTQYF. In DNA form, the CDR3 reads TGTGCCAGCGGGGCGGGGAGGGGCAGCACAGATACGCAGTATTTT. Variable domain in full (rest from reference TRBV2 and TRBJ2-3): EPEVTQTPSHQVTQMGQEVILRCVPISNHLYFYWYRQILGQKVEFLVSFYNNEISEKSEIFDDQFSVERPDGSNFTLKIRSTKLEDSAMYFCASGAGRGSTDTQYFGPGTRLTVL.

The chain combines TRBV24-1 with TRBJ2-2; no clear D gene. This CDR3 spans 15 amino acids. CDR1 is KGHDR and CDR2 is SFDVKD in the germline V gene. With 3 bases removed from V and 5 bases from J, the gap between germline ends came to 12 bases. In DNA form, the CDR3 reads TGTGCCACCAGTGATGTGCGACGAAGTACCGGGGAGCTGTTTTTT. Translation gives CATSDVRRSTGELFF.

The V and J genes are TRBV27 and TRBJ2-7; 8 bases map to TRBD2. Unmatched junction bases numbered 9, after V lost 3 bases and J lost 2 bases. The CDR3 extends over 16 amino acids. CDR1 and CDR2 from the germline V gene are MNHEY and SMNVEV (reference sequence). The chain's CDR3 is CASSFQSGSGPYEQYF. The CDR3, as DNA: TGTGCCAGCAGTTTTCAAAGCGGGAGCGGGCCCTACGAGCAGTACTTC.

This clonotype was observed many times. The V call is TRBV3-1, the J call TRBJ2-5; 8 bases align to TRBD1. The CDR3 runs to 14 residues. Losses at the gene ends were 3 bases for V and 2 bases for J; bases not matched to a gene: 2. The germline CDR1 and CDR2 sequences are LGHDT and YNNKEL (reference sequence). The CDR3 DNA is TGTGCCAGCAGCCAGAACAGGGGGCAAGAGACCCAGTACTTC. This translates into CASSQNRGQETQYF.